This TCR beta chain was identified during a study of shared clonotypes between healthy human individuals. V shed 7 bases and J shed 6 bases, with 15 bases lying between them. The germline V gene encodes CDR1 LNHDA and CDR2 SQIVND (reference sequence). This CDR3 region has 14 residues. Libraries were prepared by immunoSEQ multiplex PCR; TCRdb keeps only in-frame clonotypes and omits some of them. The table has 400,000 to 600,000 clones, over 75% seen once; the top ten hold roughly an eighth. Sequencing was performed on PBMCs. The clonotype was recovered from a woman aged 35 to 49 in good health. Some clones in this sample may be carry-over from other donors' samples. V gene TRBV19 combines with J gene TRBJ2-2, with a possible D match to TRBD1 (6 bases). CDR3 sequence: CASTPRGGAGELFF. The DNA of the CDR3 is TGTGCCAGTACCCCCAGGGGTGGAGCCGGGGAGCTGTTTTTT.